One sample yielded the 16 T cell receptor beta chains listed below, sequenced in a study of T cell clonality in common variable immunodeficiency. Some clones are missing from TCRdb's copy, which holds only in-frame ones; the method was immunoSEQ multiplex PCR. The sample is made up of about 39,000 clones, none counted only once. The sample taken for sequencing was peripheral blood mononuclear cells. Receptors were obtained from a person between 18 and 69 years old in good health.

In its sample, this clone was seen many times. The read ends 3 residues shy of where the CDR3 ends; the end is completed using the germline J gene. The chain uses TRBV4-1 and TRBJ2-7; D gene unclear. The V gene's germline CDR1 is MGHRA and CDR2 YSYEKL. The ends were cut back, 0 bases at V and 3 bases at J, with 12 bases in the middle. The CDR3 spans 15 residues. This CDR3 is CASSQDPQDFYEQYF. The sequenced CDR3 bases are TGCGCCAGCAGCCAAGACCCCCAGGATTTCTACGAG.

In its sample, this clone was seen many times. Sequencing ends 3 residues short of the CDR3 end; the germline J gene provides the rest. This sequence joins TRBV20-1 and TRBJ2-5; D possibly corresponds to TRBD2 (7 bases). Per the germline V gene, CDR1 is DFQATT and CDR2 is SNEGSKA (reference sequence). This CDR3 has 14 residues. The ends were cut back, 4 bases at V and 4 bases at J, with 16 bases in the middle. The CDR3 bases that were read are TGCAGTGCTAAGGACGGGGGGCGTAGAGAGACC. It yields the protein CSAKDGGRRET. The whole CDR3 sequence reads CSAKDGGRRETQYF.

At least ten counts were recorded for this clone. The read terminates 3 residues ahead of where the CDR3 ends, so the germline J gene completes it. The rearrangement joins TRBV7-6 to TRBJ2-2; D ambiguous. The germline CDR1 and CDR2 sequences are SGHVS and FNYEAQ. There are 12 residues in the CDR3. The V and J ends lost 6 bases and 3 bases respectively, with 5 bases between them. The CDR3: CASRKHTGELFF. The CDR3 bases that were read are TGTGCCAGCAGGAAGCACACCGGGGAG.

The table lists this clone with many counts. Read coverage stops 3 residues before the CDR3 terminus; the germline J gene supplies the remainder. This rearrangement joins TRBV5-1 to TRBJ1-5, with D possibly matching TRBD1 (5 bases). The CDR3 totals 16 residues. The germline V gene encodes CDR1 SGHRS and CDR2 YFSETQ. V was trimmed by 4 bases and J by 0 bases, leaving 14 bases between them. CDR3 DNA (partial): TGCGCCAGCAGCAGGCCTGGACACCTTAGCAATCAGCCC. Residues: CASSRPGHLSNQP. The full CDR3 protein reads CASSRPGHLSNQPQHF.

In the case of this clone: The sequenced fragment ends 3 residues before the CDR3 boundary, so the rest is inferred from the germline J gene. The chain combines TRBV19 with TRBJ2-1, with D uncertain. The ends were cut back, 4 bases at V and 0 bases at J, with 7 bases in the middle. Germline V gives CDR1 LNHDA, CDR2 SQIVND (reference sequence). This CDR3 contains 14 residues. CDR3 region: CASSKLISYNEQFF. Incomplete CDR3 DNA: TGTGCCAGTAGTAAGCTTATCTCCTACAATGAG.

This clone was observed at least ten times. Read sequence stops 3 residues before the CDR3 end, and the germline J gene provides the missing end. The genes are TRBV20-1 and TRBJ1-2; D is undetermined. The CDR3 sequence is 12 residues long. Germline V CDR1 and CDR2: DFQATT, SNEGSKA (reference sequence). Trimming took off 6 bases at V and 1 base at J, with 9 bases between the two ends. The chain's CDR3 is CSARPFNYGYTF. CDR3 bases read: TGCAGTGCGAGGCCATTTAACTATGGC.

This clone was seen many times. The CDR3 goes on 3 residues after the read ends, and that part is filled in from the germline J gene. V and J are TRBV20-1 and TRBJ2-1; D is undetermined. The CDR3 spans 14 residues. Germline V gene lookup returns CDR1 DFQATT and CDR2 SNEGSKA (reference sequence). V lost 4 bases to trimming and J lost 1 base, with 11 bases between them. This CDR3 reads CSAIVVKSYNEQFF. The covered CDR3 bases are TGCAGTGCTATAGTTGTAAAGTCCTACAATGAG.

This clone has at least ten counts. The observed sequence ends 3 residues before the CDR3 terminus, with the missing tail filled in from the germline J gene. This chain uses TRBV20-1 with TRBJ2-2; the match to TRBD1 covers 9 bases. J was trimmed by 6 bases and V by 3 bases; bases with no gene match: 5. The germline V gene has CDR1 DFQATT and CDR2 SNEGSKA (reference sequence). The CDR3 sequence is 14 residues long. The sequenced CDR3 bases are TGCAGTGCTAGTTGGACAGGGGTCCCCGGGGAG. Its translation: CSASWTGVPGE. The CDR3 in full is CSASWTGVPGELFF.

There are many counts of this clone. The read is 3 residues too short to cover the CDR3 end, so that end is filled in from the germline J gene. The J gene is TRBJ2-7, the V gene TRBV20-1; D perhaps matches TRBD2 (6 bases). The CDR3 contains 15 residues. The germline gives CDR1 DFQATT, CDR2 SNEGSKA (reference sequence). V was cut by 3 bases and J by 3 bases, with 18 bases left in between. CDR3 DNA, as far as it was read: TGCAGTGCTAGCCCCAGTGGCAGGAGGGTCTACGAG. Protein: CSASPSGRRVYE. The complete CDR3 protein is CSASPSGRRVYEQYF.

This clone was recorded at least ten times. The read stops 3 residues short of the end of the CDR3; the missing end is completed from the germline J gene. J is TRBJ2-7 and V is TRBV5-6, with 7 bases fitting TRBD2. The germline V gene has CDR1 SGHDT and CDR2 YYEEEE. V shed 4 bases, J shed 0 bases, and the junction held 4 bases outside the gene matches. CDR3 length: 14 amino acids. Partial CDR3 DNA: TGTGCCAGCAGCCCGGGGGGAGGCTCCTACGAG. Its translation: CASSPGGGSYE. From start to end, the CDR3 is CASSPGGGSYEQYF.

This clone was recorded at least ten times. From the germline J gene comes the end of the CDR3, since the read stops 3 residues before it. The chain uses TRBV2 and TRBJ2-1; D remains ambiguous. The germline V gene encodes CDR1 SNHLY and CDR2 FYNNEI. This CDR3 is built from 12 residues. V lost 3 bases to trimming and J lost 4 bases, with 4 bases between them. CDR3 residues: CASSDAYNEQFF. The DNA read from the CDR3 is TGTGCCAGCAGTGACGCGTACAATGAG.

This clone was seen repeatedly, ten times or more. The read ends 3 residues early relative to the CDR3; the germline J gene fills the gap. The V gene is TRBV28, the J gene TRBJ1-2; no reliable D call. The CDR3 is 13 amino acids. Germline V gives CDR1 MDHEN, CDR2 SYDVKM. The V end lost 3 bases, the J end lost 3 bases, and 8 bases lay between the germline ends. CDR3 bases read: TGTGCCAGCAGTTTGCAGGTTCACTATGGC. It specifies CASSLQVHYG. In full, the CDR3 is CASSLQVHYGYTF.

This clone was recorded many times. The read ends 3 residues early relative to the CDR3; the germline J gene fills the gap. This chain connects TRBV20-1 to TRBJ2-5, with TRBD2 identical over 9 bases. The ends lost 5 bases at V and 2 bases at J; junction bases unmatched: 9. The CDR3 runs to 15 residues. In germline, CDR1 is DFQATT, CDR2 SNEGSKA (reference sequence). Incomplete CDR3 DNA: TGCAGTGCTCACACGACTAGCGGAGTTCAAGAGACC. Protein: CSAHTTSGVQET. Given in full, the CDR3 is CSAHTTSGVQETQYF.

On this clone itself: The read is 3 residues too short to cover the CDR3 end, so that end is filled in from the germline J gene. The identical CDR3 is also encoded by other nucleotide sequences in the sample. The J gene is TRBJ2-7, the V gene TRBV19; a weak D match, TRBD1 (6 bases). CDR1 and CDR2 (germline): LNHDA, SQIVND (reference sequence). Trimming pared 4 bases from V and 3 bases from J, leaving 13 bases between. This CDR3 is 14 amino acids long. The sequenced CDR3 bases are TGTGCCAGTAGTAGAGGGCAGGGGAACTACGAG. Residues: CASSRGQGNYE. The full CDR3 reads CASSRGQGNYEQYF. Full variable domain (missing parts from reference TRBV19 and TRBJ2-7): DGGITQSPKYLFRKEGQNVTLSCEQNLNHDAMYWYRQDPGQGLRLIYYSQIVNDFQKGDIAEGYSVSREKKESFPLTVTSAQKNPTAFYLCASSRGQGNYEQYFGPGTRLTVT.

The covered CDR3 bases are TGTGCCAGCAGCCCCCTAAGCCGGCGGGGACTTGCAACTAATGAAAAG. The encoded protein is CASSPLSRRGLATNEK. The CDR3 in full is CASSPLSRRGLATNEKLFF. The chain links TRBV13 to TRBJ2-2; D possibly corresponds to TRBD2 (6 bases). The read stops 3 residues short of the end of the CDR3; the missing end is completed from the germline J gene. Germline CDR1 and CDR2: PRHDT and FYEKMQ (reference sequence). The CDR3 is made up of 19 amino acids.

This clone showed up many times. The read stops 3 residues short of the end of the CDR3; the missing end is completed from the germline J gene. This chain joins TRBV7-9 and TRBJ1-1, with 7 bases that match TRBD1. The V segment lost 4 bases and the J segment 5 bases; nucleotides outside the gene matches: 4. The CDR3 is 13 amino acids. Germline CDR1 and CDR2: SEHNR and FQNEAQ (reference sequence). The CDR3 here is CASSSGQETEAFF. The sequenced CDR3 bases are TGTGCCAGCAGCTCCGGACAGGAAACTGAA.